Here is one T cell receptor (beta chain) with its context. The entry originates in a study of response to subunit inactivated influenza vaccine. TCRdb redid the calling of the RT-PCR reads with MiXCR, one entry per CDR3 protein. The sample has roughly 500,000 distinct CDR3 sequences; 25% are singletons. Germline lookup yields CDR1 DFQATT and CDR2 SNEGSKA (reference sequence). V lost 5 bases, J lost 2 bases, and 16 bases lay in between. CDR3 length: 14 amino acids. The chain recombines TRBV20-1 with TRBJ2-7, with D unresolved. The source material was CD4+ T cells sorted from PBMCs, sampled about 5 days after vaccination. The TCR originated in a man aged 45-65 years who received an inactivated influenza vaccine. The DNA of the CDR3 is TGCAGTGCTTCAGACGCCCGGGCAGCCTACGAGCAGTACTTC. Encoded protein: CSASDARAAYEQYF.